The text below deals with one T cell receptor beta chain. Its cognate antigen is unknown. This record comes from a study of cytomegalovirus exposure and HLA in healthy donors. As for the study in general: An earlier analysis identified 95 million to 120 million unique TCR beta sequences in about 179 million T cells. Notes on the study in general: Most of the CMV-associated TCR beta chains (in a later analysis) appeared to be HLA-restricted. Analysis was carried out at a later point, and it linked a missense DCLRE1C variant to TCR beta V- and J-gene trimming.

Researchers ran the PCR with 60 Vbeta and 13 Jbeta primers. Generated by immunoSEQ multiplex PCR, the TCRdb table keeps only in-frame clones and is missing some. Here the sample spans approximately 95,000 clones, 81% being singletons. Trimming removed 6 bases from V and 9 bases from J; junction bases left unmatched: 4. The germline CDR1 and CDR2 sequences are SNHLY and FYNNEI. The CDR3 runs 11 residues. The rearrangement joins TRBV2 to TRBJ1-1, with 7 bases fitting TRBD1. The sequence derives from an older woman in good health and CMV-seropositive. Sequenced sample: PBMCs. This CDR3 is CASSLQGKAFF. The CDR3 coding sequence is TGTGCCAGCAGCTTACAGGGGAAAGCTTTCTTT.